The 23 T cell receptor beta chains below were found in one sample sequenced in a study of blood T cells in healthy people across ages. The second PCR ran roughly 6 to 11 cycles with a sample-barcoded 5' primer and J-beta primers. Using its own MiXCR run on the 5' RACE reads, TCRdb lists one record per CDR3 protein. The sample lists more than 1.4 million distinct CDR3 sequences, about 40% seen once, with less than 8% in the top ten. The sequenced sample consisted of blood. The receptor source for this set is a woman aged 18-29 years in good health.

The genes are TRBV7-6 and TRBJ2-1; 12 bases match TRBD2. The trim removed 4 bases at V and 7 bases at J, leaving 8 bases unmatched. This CDR3 region has 16 residues. Germline values: CDR1 SGHVS, CDR2 FNYEAQ. In nucleotides, the CDR3 is TGTGCCAGCAGCTCATGGCCTAGCGGGAGGGTGAATGAGCAGTTCTTC. Its translation: CASSSWPSGRVNEQFF.

This sequence joins TRBV6-1 and TRBJ2-3, with 12 bases that match TRBD1. J was trimmed by 5 bases and V by 6 bases; bases with no gene match: 9. The CDR3 length is 16 residues. Per germline, CDR1 MNHNS and CDR2 SASEGT. The CDR3 region is CASRKTGTGGIDTQYF. CDR3 coding DNA: TGTGCCAGCAGAAAAACCGGGACAGGGGGCATAGATACGCAGTATTTT.

This clonotype occurred once. The chain recombines TRBV11-2 with TRBJ2-1; 7 nucleotides line up with TRBD1. The germline CDR1 and CDR2 sequences are SGHAT and FQNNGV. V trimming: 1 base; J trimming: 0 bases; junction bases outside the gene matches: 6. The CDR3 is made up of 17 amino acids. The CDR3 bases are TGTGCCAGCAGCTTAGGAGGGACAGCTGCCTCCTACAATGAGCAGTTCTTC. Translating gives CASSLGGTAASYNEQFF.

CDR3: CASSDDRGTYNEQFF. The CDR3 DNA reads as TGTGCCAGCAGCGACGACAGGGGGACCTACAATGAGCAGTTCTTC. The rearrangement links TRBV13 to TRBJ2-1; TRBD1 matches 9 bases. CDR1 and CDR2 (germline): PRHDT, FYEKMQ (reference sequence). The CDR3 is 15 residues long. V shed 5 bases, J shed 2 bases, and the junction held 4 bases outside the gene matches.

This clonotype was seen more than once but under ten times. This chain connects TRBV7-3 to TRBJ2-1; TRBD1 matches 8 bases. The CDR3 loop spans 15 amino acids. The V segment lost 5 bases and the J segment 8 bases; nucleotides outside the gene matches: 11. The germline CDR1 and CDR2 sequences are SGHTA and FQGTGA. CDR3 amino acids: CASSPWTGTFDEQFF. Here the CDR3 DNA reads TGTGCCAGCAGCCCCTGGACAGGGACTTTCGATGAGCAGTTCTTC.

The chain carries TRBV10-2 and TRBJ1-5, with D perhaps matching TRBD1 (5 bases). The V end was cut by 6 bases, the J end by 0 bases, with 18 bases between. CDR3 length: 17 amino acids. CDR1 and CDR2 from the germline V gene are WSHSY and SAAADI. Here the CDR3 reads CASRPSVLTASNQPQHF. DNA of the CDR3: TGCGCCAGCAGACCATCTGTGCTGACAGCTAGCAATCAGCCCCAGCATTTT.

This clonotype was counted between two and nine times. This rearrangement joins TRBV27 to TRBJ1-2, with D possibly matching TRBD1 (5 bases). V dropped 7 bases and J dropped 0 bases, with 12 bases sitting between them. There are 14 residues in the CDR3. The V gene's germline CDR1 is MNHEY and CDR2 SMNVEV (reference sequence). The CDR3 DNA is TGTGCCAGCAAACCCGGACAAGCTAACTATGGCTACACCTTC. Protein product: CASKPGQANYGYTF.

This clonotype was seen a single time. V usage is TRBV18 and J usage is TRBJ1-2; D possibly corresponds to TRBD1 (5 bases). V was clipped by 2 bases and J by 0 bases, with 19 bases between them. The CDR3 has 18 residues. Germline lookup yields CDR1 KGHSH and CDR2 LQKENI. In DNA form, the CDR3 reads TGTGCCAGCTCACCAACAGGAAATAATGTACAGACTAACTATGGCTACACCTTC. This sequence encodes CASSPTGNNVQTNYGYTF.

The chain recombines TRBV5-5 with TRBJ2-7; TRBD2 matches 13 bases. The CDR3 runs to 16 residues. Unmatched junction bases numbered 6, after V lost 4 bases and J lost 2 bases. From germline, CDR1 is SGHKS and CDR2 YYEKEE (reference sequence). The CDR3 DNA is TGTGCCAGCAGCCTACCACTAGCGGGAGGGGCCTACGAGCAGTACTTC. It is translated as CASSLPLAGGAYEQYF.

The V call is TRBV7-2, the J call TRBJ2-7; 8 bases fit TRBD2. CDR1 and CDR2 (germline): SGHTA, FQGNSA. V dropped 6 bases and J dropped 5; count of bases not matched to a gene: 9. This CDR3 spans 14 amino acids. The chain's CDR3 is CASRPYAGGHEQYF. The CDR3 region has the DNA TGTGCCAGCAGACCTTACGCGGGGGGACACGAGCAGTACTTC.

CDR3 loop: CASKKGGSSTDTQYF. For the CDR3, the DNA is TGTGCCAGCAAGAAGGGGGGGTCTAGCACAGATACGCAGTATTTT. The V and J genes are TRBV12-3 or TRBV12-4 and TRBJ2-3; tentative D call: TRBD2 (7 bases). The V and J ends lost 7 bases and 0 bases respectively, with 14 bases between them. The CDR3 contains 15 residues.

This clonotype occurred a few times. The chain couples TRBV27 to TRBJ2-7; D assignment may be TRBD1 or TRBD2 (5 bases each). Trimming left V 5 bases short and J 1 base short, with 12 bases between. The germline gives CDR1 MNHEY, CDR2 SMNVEV (reference sequence). The CDR3 is 14 residues long. CDR3 sequence: CASSVVGESYEQYF. The CDR3, as DNA: TGTGCCAGCAGTGTAGTGGGGGAATCCTACGAGCAGTACTTC.

This clonotype occurred once. The chain links TRBV29-1 to TRBJ2-7, with D tentatively TRBD2 (6 bases). The ends were cut back, 1 base at V and 4 bases at J, with 14 bases in the middle. CDR3 length: 14 residues. CDR1 is SQVTM, CDR2 ANQGSEA, per germline. The CDR3 coding sequence is TGCAGCGTTGAAGCCGGGGACCTAGCGTACGAGCAGTACTTC. Residues: CSVEAGDLAYEQYF.

This rearrangement joins TRBV25-1 to TRBJ1-1; no definite D call. Trimming took 1 base from V and 1 from J, leaving 10 bases between them. CDR3 length: 15 residues. CDR1 MGHDK and CDR2 SYGVNS come from the germline V gene. CDR3 amino acids: CASSELGQTNTEAFF. DNA of the CDR3: TGTGCCAGCAGTGAATTGGGTCAAACGAACACTGAAGCTTTCTTT.

The J gene is TRBJ2-2, the V gene TRBV5-1; 9 bases map to TRBD1. CDR1 and CDR2 (germline): SGHRS, YFSETQ. The CDR3 is 14 residues long. V trimming: 7 bases; J trimming: 7 bases; junction bases outside the gene matches: 8. CDR3 nucleotide sequence: TGCGCCAGCCTGGGGACAGGGTATGGCGGGGAGCTGTTTTTT. Amino acids: CASLGTGYGGELFF.

V and J are TRBV20-1 and TRBJ1-1; 7 bases line up with TRBD1. CDR3 size: 16 residues. Trimming at V came to 0 bases and at J to 3 bases, leaving 10 bases not matched to a gene. The germline gives CDR1 DFQATT, CDR2 SNEGSKA (reference sequence). Here the CDR3 DNA reads TGCAGTGCTAGAGACCTACAAGACAGGGCAGACACTGAAGCTTTCTTT. Its translation is CSARDLQDRADTEAFF.

The table lists this clonotype with a count of one. The chain has TRBV12-3 or TRBV12-4 and TRBJ2-2; D is perhaps TRBD2 (6 bases). The CDR3 extends over 16 amino acids. Trimming shortened V by 2 bases and J by 1 base, and 11 bases separated the two germline ends. CDR3 bases: TGTGCCAGCAGTTTAACGGGCGGGATGAACACCGGGGAGCTGTTTTTT. Amino acid sequence: CASSLTGGMNTGELFF.

This chain joins TRBV5-1 and TRBJ2-7; a possible D gene is TRBD2 (5 bases). V lost 4 bases and J 7 bases, leaving 21 bases between the germline ends. CDR1 SGHRS and CDR2 YFSETQ come from the germline V gene. The CDR3 consists of 15 residues. As DNA, the CDR3 is TGCGCCAGCAGCCCGGACTCTAGGTCATACAATGAGCAGTACTTC. It encodes CASSPDSRSYNEQYF.

J is TRBJ2-7 and V is TRBV3-1; perhaps D is TRBD1 or TRBD2 (5 bases each). Trimming pared 4 bases from V and 5 bases from J, leaving 15 bases between. The CDR3 has 14 amino acids. CDR1 is LGHDT and CDR2 is YNNKEL in the germline V gene (reference sequence). CDR3 nucleotide sequence: TGTGCCAGCAGCCGGTATGGGGACCAAGACGAGCAGTACTTC. This encodes CASSRYGDQDEQYF.

The chain carries TRBV20-1 and TRBJ1-3; D might be TRBD1 (5 bases). CDR3 size: 18 residues. Trimming stripped 6 bases from V and 0 bases from J, with 24 bases between. Germline CDR1 DFQATT, CDR2 SNEGSKA (reference sequence). CDR3 DNA sequence: TGCAGTGCCGCCGGGGGAGGGTCGGGTTTAAGCTCTGGAAACACCATATATTTT. This codes for CSAAGGGSGLSSGNTIYF.

The gene calls are TRBV11-2 and TRBJ1-2, with D possibly TRBD1 on 5 matching bases. Trimming removed 1 base from V and 4 bases from J, with 10 bases in between. Looked up from germline, CDR1 is SGHAT and CDR2 is FQNNGV. The CDR3 is 14 residues long. Written as DNA, the CDR3 is TGTGCCAGCAGCTTAGGGGCAGGGTTCTATGGCTACACCTTC. Its protein product is CASSLGAGFYGYTF.

This clonotype has only a few counts. The chain carries TRBV6-6 and TRBJ2-7; D might be TRBD1 or TRBD2, each matching 5 bases. The CDR3 consists of 12 residues. Germline CDR1 MNHNY, CDR2 SVGAGI (reference sequence). The germline V and J ends were trimmed by 6 bases and 6 bases, with 12 bases remaining between them. The CDR3 is CASRGDGVEQYF. The CDR3 DNA is TGTGCCAGCAGGGGGGACGGTGTCGAGCAGTACTTC.

In this sample, this clonotype turned up a few times. The chain couples TRBV7-3 to TRBJ1-5, with D possibly TRBD1 on 5 matching bases. Deletions cut 0 bases from V and 5 bases from J, with 14 bases between. The CDR3 is made up of 16 amino acids. Germline-derived CDR1 and CDR2 are SGHTA and FQGTGA. The DNA of the CDR3 is TGTGCCAGCAGCTTAACGCCCGGCAGGGACCATCAGCCCCAGCATTTT. It yields the protein CASSLTPGRDHQPQHF.